The entry that follows covers one T cell receptor (beta chain) sequence. The target antigen is unknown. This specimen comes from a study of T cells in Graves' hyperthyroidism and ophthalmopathy. V lost 7 bases to trimming and J lost 1 base, with 19 bases between them. Germline V gene sequence: CDR1 SGHNT, CDR2 YENEEA. This CDR3 has 16 amino acids. Findings and limits, study-wide: A model using 13 V-J features told ophthalmopathy apart from stable hyperthyroidism.

TCR beta CDR3 regions were amplified from RNA transcripts. Carried out on the TCR CDR3, a first-round RT-PCR used the HTBI primer set. TCRdb reanalysed the multiplex PCR reads using MiXCR and keeps one entry per CDR3 protein. The sample contains about 760,000 distinct CDR3 sequences, 30% to 40% of which appear only once. Input material: blood. This TCR was recovered from a woman in her thirties or forties with Graves' hyperthyroidism. The rearrangement uses TRBV11-3 and TRBJ1-1; D possibly corresponds to TRBD1 (5 bases). The CDR3 loop reads CASTLQVRRGNTEAFF. The CDR3 nucleotides read TGTGCCAGCACCCTACAGGTCCGTAGGGGGAACACTGAAGCTTTCTTT.